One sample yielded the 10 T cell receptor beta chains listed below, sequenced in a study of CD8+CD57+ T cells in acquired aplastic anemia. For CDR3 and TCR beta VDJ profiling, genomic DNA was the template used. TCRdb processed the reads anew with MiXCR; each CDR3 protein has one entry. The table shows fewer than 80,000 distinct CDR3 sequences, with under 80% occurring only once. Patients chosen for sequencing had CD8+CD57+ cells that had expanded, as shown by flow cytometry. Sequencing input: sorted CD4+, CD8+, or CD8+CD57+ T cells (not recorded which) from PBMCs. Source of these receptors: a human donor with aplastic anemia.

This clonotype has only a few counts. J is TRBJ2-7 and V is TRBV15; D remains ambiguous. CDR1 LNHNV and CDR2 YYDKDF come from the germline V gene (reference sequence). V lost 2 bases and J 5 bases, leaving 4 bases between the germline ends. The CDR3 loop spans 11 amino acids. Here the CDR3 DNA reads TGTGCCACCAGCAGAACCCACGAGCAGTACTTC. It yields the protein CATSRTHEQYF.

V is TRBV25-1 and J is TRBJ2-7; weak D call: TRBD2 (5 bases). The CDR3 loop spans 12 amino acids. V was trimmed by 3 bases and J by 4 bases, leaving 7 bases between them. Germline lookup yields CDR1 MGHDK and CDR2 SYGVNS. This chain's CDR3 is CASSDRRYEQYF. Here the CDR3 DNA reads TGTGCCAGCAGTGATCGGAGGTACGAGCAGTACTTC.

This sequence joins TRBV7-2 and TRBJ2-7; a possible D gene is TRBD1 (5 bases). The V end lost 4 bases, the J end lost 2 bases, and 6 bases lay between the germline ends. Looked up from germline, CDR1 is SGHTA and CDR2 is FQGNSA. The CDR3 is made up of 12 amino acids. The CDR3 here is CASSSTAYEQYF. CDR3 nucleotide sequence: TGTGCCAGCAGCTCGACAGCCTACGAGCAGTACTTC.

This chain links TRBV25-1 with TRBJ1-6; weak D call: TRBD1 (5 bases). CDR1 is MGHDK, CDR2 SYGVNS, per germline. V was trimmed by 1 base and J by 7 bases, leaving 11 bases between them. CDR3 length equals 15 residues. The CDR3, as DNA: TGTGCCAGCAGTGAATCCGACAGCCCCAATTCACCCCTCCACTTT. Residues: CASSESDSPNSPLHF.

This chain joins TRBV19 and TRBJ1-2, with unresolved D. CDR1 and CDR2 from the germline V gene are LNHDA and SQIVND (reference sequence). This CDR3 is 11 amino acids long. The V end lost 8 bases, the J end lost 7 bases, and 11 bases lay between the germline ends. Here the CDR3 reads CASGSWGGYTF. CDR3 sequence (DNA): TGTGCCAGTGGCAGTTGGGGTGGCTACACCTTC.

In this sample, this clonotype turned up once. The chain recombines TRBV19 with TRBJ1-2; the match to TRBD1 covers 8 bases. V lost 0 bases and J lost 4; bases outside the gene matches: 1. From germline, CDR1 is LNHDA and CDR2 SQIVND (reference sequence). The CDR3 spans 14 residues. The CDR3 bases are TGTGCCAGTAGTATAGAGGGACAGGCCTATGGCTACACCTTC. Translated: CASSIEGQAYGYTF.

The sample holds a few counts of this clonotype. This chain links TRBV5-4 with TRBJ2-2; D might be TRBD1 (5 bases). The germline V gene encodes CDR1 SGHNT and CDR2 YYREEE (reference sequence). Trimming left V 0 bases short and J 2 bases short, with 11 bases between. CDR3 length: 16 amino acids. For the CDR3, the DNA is TGTGCCAGCAGCTTGGGGTTAGGGGAAAACACCGGGGAGCTGTTTTTT. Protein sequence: CASSLGLGENTGELFF.

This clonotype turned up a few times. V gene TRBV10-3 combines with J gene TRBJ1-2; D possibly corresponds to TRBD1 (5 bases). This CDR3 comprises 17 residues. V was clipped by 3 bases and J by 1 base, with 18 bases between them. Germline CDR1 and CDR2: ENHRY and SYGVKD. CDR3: CAISDSKRDGGNYGYTF. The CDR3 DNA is TGTGCCATCAGTGATTCGAAGCGGGACGGTGGTAACTATGGCTACACCTTC.

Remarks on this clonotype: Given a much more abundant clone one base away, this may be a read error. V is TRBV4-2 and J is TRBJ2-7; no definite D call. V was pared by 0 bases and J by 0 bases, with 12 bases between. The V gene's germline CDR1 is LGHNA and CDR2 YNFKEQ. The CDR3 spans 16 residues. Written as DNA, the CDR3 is TGTGCCAGCAGCCAAGATGGCACGGCAGCCTCCTACGAGCAGTACTTC. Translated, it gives CASSQDGTAASYEQYF.

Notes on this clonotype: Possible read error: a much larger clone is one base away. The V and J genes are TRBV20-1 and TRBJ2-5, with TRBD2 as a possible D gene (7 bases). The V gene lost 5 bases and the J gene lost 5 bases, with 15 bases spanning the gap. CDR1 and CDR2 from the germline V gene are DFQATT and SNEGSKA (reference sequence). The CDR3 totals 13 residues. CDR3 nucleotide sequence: TGCAGTGCTCCCGAGGGGGGGGTGGAGACCCAGTACTTC. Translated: CSAPEGGVETQYF.